These 10 T cell receptor beta chains share one sample of origin, sequenced in a study of Ad26.COV2.S vaccination and SARS-CoV-2 variants. Measured with immunoSEQ multiplex PCR; TCRdb has only the in-frame clones, and not every one. The profile covers more than 120,000 clones, with 86% appearing a single time and 4.5% to 6% taken by the ten largest. The specimen comprised peripheral blood, sampled after recovery from COVID-19. The source is a human donor who had recovered from COVID-19.

The chain uses TRBV11-2 and TRBJ2-1; 9 bases map to TRBD1. The CDR3 length is 14 residues. V lost 2 bases, J lost 8 bases, and 4 bases stayed unmatched. Per the germline V gene, CDR1 is SGHAT and CDR2 is FQNNGV. The CDR3 DNA reads TGTGCCAGCAGCTTAATGAGGGACAGGGATGAGCAGTTCTTC. This sequence encodes CASSLMRDRDEQFF. Full variable domain (rest looked up from reference TRBV11-2 and TRBJ2-1): EAGVAQSPRYKIIEKRQSVAFWCNPISGHATLYWYQQILGQGPKLLIQFQNNGVVDDSQLPKDRFSAERLKGVDSTLKIQPAKLEDSAVYLCASSLMRDRDEQFFGPGTRLTVL.

This rearrangement joins TRBV4-3 to TRBJ1-1; D call uncertain. The germline gives CDR1 LGHNA, CDR2 YSLEER. The V end lost 4 bases, the J end lost 3 bases, and 15 bases lay between the germline ends. The CDR3 is 15 residues long. CDR3 in amino acids: CASSPGLSVDTEAFF. In DNA, the CDR3 is TGCGCCAGCAGCCCCGGCCTCTCCGTTGACACTGAAGCTTTCTTT.

The chain uses TRBV15 and TRBJ1-1; no reliable D call. V was trimmed by 5 bases and J by 3 bases, leaving 10 bases between them. This CDR3 is 13 amino acids long. The germline CDR1 and CDR2 sequences are LNHNV and YYDKDF (reference sequence). The CDR3 loop is CATSFTWDTEAFF. The CDR3 DNA reads as TGTGCCACCAGCTTTACGTGGGACACTGAAGCTTTCTTT.

The V and J genes are TRBV12-5 and TRBJ2-7; D may be TRBD1 (5 bases). V lost 2 bases and J lost 7, with 9 bases in between. Germline V gene data show CDR1 as LGHNT and CDR2 as FRNRAP. The CDR3 loop spans 12 amino acids. CDR3 sequence: CASGLTGVEQYF. Here the CDR3 DNA reads TGTGCTAGTGGTTTGACAGGCGTTGAGCAGTACTTC.

The CDR3 reads CASSSQPGQGNSPLHF. CDR3 sequence (DNA): TGTGCCAGCAGCTCCCAACCGGGACAGGGTAATTCACCCCTCCACTTT. V usage is TRBV7-9 and J usage is TRBJ1-6; 9 bases are a match to TRBD1. V gave up 4 bases and J gave up 6 bases; unmatched junction bases: 7. The CDR3 has 16 residues. Per the germline V gene, CDR1 is SEHNR and CDR2 is FQNEAQ (reference sequence).

V is TRBV6-6 and J is TRBJ1-2; D gene ambiguous. Germline V gene data show CDR1 as MNHNY and CDR2 as SVGAGI (reference sequence). There are 14 residues in the CDR3. Trimming removed 5 bases at V and 5 bases at J, with 15 bases between. The CDR3 is CASSPGPSSYGYTF. In DNA, the CDR3 is TGTGCCAGCAGTCCCGGACCGTCCTCGTATGGCTACACCTTC.

The chain is built from TRBV7-9 and TRBJ1-1; D remains unclear. The CDR3 runs to 16 residues. Germline V gives CDR1 SEHNR, CDR2 FQNEAQ (reference sequence). Trimming took 4 bases from V and 0 from J, leaving 15 bases between them. The CDR3: CASSSLSSGMNTEAFF. CDR3 bases: TGTGCCAGCAGCTCGCTATCGAGTGGGATGAACACTGAAGCTTTCTTT.

V usage is TRBV7-8 and J usage is TRBJ1-1; TRBD1 might be the D (6 bases). Germline values: CDR1 SGHVS, CDR2 FQNEAQ. Between the trimmed V and J ends, which lost 1 base and 2 bases, there was a span of 11 bases. The CDR3 extends over 15 amino acids. CDR3 in amino acids: CASSLGTAINTEAFF. The CDR3 bases are TGTGCCAGCAGCTTAGGGACAGCCATCAACACTGAAGCTTTCTTT.

The chain couples TRBV6-6 to TRBJ2-1, with TRBD1 as a possible D gene (5 bases). Trimming stripped 7 bases from V and 5 bases from J, with 15 bases between. Germline assignment: CDR1 MNHNY and CDR2 SVGAGI (reference sequence). The CDR3 is 14 residues long. The CDR3 region has the DNA TGTGCCAGCATGAGAACAGGTCGACACAATGAGCAGTTCTTC. Protein: CASMRTGRHNEQFF.

The CDR3 protein is CASSSSPGVGGTEAFF. CDR3 nucleotides: TGTGCCAGCAGCTCATCCCCGGGGGTGGGGGGCACTGAAGCTTTCTTT. The V and J genes are TRBV5-4 and TRBJ1-1, with D perhaps TRBD1 (5 bases). Germline CDR1 and CDR2: SGHNT and YYREEE (reference sequence). This CDR3 region has 16 residues. V was clipped by 3 bases and J by 4 bases, with 19 bases between them.